Listed here are 28 T cell receptor beta chains from one sample, sequenced in a study of tumor-infiltrating lymphocytes in oesophageal squamous cell carcinoma. TCRdb called the PCR reads again in MiXCR, with one record for every CDR3 protein. The sample has approximately 20,000 distinct CDR3 sequences; around two fifths are singletons. The sample consisted of esophageal tumor tissue. The receptors here all came from a male donor with esophageal squamous cell carcinoma.

V usage is TRBV19 and J usage is TRBJ2-2; TRBD2 aligns across 7 bases. Trimming removed 9 bases from V and 1 base from J; junction bases left unmatched: 2. The germline CDR1 and CDR2 sequences are LNHDA and SQIVND (reference sequence). This CDR3 is 13 amino acids long. DNA of the CDR3: TGTGCCAGGGGGGGGGGGAACACCGGGGAGCTGTTTTTT. Its protein is CARGGGNTGELFF.

In its sample, this clonotype was seen many times. Possible read error: a much larger clone is one base away. CDR3 bases: TGTGCCAGCAGTTCCGGACAGGGGAATCCCTACGAGCAGTTCTTC. Protein sequence: CASSSGQGNPYEQFF. The chain uses TRBV27 and TRBJ2-1, with 9 bases fitting TRBD1. V gave up 4 bases and J gave up 10 bases; unmatched junction bases: 11. CDR3 length: 15 amino acids. CDR1 MNHEY and CDR2 SMNVEV come from the germline V gene (reference sequence).

This clonotype was recorded many times. This chain uses TRBV4-1 with TRBJ1-2; D call uncertain. The V and J ends lost 2 bases and 4 bases respectively, with 11 bases between them. From germline, CDR1 is MGHRA and CDR2 YSYEKL. The CDR3 totals 14 residues. The CDR3 DNA reads TGCGCCAGCAGCCAAAGCTCAAGCGCCTATGGCTACACCTTC. Its protein is CASSQSSSAYGYTF.

The V and J genes are TRBV6-2 or TRBV6-3 and TRBJ2-7; 7 bases line up with TRBD1. The end of the DNA fits TRBJ2-5 better, so the J call may be wrong. Germline lookup yields CDR1 MNHEY and CDR2 SVGEGT. The CDR3 has 13 residues. The CDR3, as DNA: TGTGCCTGCCAGGGGGACCAGTCCAGGACCCAGTACTTC. It specifies CACQGDQSRTQYF.

This chain connects TRBV7-2 to TRBJ2-5; 8 positions agree with TRBD1. Judging by the DNA end, TRBJ2-1 fits better; the J call may be wrong. CDR3 length: 15 amino acids. Per germline, CDR1 SGHTA and CDR2 FQGNSA. The CDR3 here is CASSLGAGGHNEQFF. The CDR3 nucleotides read TGTGCCAGCAGCTTAGGGGCAGGGGGCCACAATGAGCAGTTCTTC.

As to this clonotype: The CDR3 carries no conserved terminal phenylalanine or tryptophan, so it likely arises from a read error. The DNA is left out, because the CDR3 cannot be placed on it with certainty; the CDR3 is given as TCRdb lists it. The J gene is TRBJ2-3, the V gene TRBV7-8; TRBD1, as called in the table, went unchecked against the DNA. Germline CDR1 and CDR2: SGHVS and FQNEAQ. With termini counted, the CDR3 has 20 amino acids. CDR3 amino acids: CASSFTGTGEVGYNEQFFGP.

This clonotype was seen a few times. V and J are TRBV7-2 and TRBJ2-3; D unclear. The germline V and J ends were trimmed by 5 bases and 7 bases, with 7 bases remaining between them. Per germline, CDR1 SGHTA and CDR2 FQGNSA. The CDR3 consists of 11 residues. The CDR3 loop is CASSRTYTQYF. DNA of the CDR3: TGTGCCAGCAGCCGGACCTATACGCAGTATTTT.

This clonotype was counted at least ten times. A much bigger clone sits one base away, suggesting this may be a read error. The chain uses TRBV11-2 and TRBJ2-5; 15 nucleotides match TRBD2. Per germline, CDR1 SGHAT and CDR2 FQNNGV. CDR3 length: 18 amino acids. After removal of 4 bases from V and 11 bases from J, the junction contained 17 bases not matched to a gene. This CDR3 reads CASSSGLAGGPNFNEQYF. CDR3 nucleotide sequence: TGTGCCAGCAGCTCCGGACTAGCGGGGGGGCCGAATTTCAATGAGCAGTACTTC.

This clonotype was detected ten times or more. DNA of the CDR3: TGTGCCAGCGGGGGACAGACGAACTATGGCTACACCTTC. It specifies CASGGQTNYGYTF. The chain couples TRBV28 to TRBJ1-2; 7 nucleotides line up with TRBD1. This CDR3 has 13 amino acids. Germline trimming cut 8 bases from V and 2 bases from J; bases unmatched to any gene: 5. Germline CDR1 MDHEN, CDR2 SYDVKM.

This clonotype was detected ten times or more. The chain uses TRBV6-1 and TRBJ2-5, with D unresolved. The CDR3 extends over 11 amino acids. CDR1 and CDR2 (germline): MNHNS, SASEGT. V dropped 5 bases and J dropped 5 bases, with 6 bases sitting between them. The DNA for the CDR3 is TGTGCCAGCAGTTATTGGGAGACCCAGTACTTC. Its translation: CASSYWETQYF.

By share of the sample, this clonotype is medium-sized. The chain is built from TRBV7-8 and TRBJ2-1; D is unresolved. CDR3 length equals 15 residues. Germline lookup yields CDR1 SGHVS and CDR2 FQNEAQ. Between the trimmed V and J ends, which lost 1 base and 1 base, there was a span of 8 bases. The CDR3, as DNA: TGTGCCAGCAGCTTAGAGTCGGCTTCCTACAATGAGCAGTTCTTC. This codes for CASSLESASYNEQFF.

The chain carries TRBV10-1 and TRBJ2-1; D not certain. Matching the DNA end better, TRBJ2-5 makes the J call doubtful. The CDR3 runs 11 residues. Germline lookup yields CDR1 WNHNN and CDR2 SYGVQD (reference sequence). The CDR3 protein is CATRNGETQYF. As DNA, the CDR3 is TGCGCCACCCGGAACGGAGAGACCCAGTACTTC.

This clonotype was counted a few times. CDR3 bases: TGTGCCAGCAGCTTAGGACCTTGGGGACTTGAGGCGCGGCAGTACTTC. Its translation: CASSLGPWGLEARQYF. This sequence joins TRBV7-2 and TRBJ2-5; D may be TRBD2 (6 bases). Trimming shortened V by 1 base and J by 11 bases, and 23 bases separated the two germline ends. Germline-derived CDR1 and CDR2 are SGHTA and FQGNSA. The CDR3 has 16 amino acids.

The chain combines TRBV3-1 with TRBJ2-4; D is tentatively TRBD1 or TRBD2 (6 bases each). The end of the DNA is better explained by TRBJ2-5, so the J call may be wrong. Germline loops: CDR1 LGHDT, CDR2 YNNKEL (reference sequence). The CDR3 runs 13 residues. CDR3 DNA sequence: TGTGCCAGCAGCCATAGGGGGGAAGAGACCCAGTACTTC. Protein: CASSHRGEETQYF.

This clonotype is medium-sized by share. This chain's CDR3 is CASTSRTGLHNSPLHF. The CDR3 bases are TGTGCCAGCACCTCCCGGACAGGGCTGCATAATTCACCCCTCCACTTT. J is TRBJ1-6 and V is TRBV28; 8 bases fit TRBD1. J was trimmed by 5 bases and V by 7 bases; bases with no gene match: 10. The germline V gene encodes CDR1 MDHEN and CDR2 SYDVKM. The CDR3 consists of 16 residues.

The chain has TRBV11-2 and TRBJ2-3; 9 nucleotides line up with TRBD2. Germline V lookup: CDR1 SGHAT, CDR2 FQNNGV. The CDR3 extends over 16 amino acids. Trimming at V came to 3 bases and at J to 0 bases, leaving 4 bases not matched to a gene. The CDR3 bases are TGTGCCAGCAGCTTGGCTAGCGGGGCTAGCACAGATACGCAGTATTTT. Encoded protein: CASSLASGASTDTQYF.

This clonotype was seen many times. The chain is built from TRBV12-3 or TRBV12-4 and TRBJ2-7; D is possibly TRBD1 or TRBD2 (5 bases each). This CDR3 is 14 amino acids long. V lost 6 bases and J 6 bases, leaving 18 bases between the germline ends. The CDR3 spells CASRLGPSAGEQYF. CDR3 nucleotide sequence: TGTGCCAGCAGGTTGGGACCGTCGGCCGGCGAGCAGTACTTC.

This clonotype showed up many times. The rearrangement joins TRBV27 to TRBJ2-2; 11 bases line up with TRBD2. Germline CDR1 and CDR2: MNHEY and SMNVEV (reference sequence). The junction had 4 bases not matched to a gene; V was cut back by 6 bases and J by 4 bases. The CDR3 spans 15 residues. The CDR3 spells CASSPLAGVTGELFF. The DNA of the CDR3 is TGTGCCAGCAGCCCACTAGCGGGAGTCACCGGGGAGCTGTTTTTT.

The chain couples TRBV12-3 or TRBV12-4 to TRBJ2-1, with 9 bases that match TRBD2. V dropped 4 bases and J dropped 12; count of bases not matched to a gene: 13. CDR3 size: 15 residues. CDR3 bases: TGTGCCAGCAGTTGGACTAGCGTGGGGACAGATACGCAGTTCTTC. Translating it yields CASSWTSVGTDTQFF.

The CDR3 DNA sequence: TGTGCCAGCAGGCCAGGGTTGGATTCCTACGAGCAGTACTTC. Its translation: CASRPGLDSYEQYF. The chain joins TRBV12-3 or TRBV12-4 to TRBJ2-7, with D maybe TRBD1 (5 bases). The V and J ends lost 6 bases and 1 base respectively, with 13 bases between them. The CDR3 contains 14 residues.

This clonotype has a single count. The J gene is TRBJ1-6, the V gene TRBV12-3 or TRBV12-4; possible D gene TRBD1, 6 bases. The CDR3 extends over 15 amino acids. Trimming left V 3 bases short and J 19 bases short, with 25 bases between. In DNA form, the CDR3 reads TGTGCCAGCAGTTTCTTAGCGGGGGCTATCTACGAGCAGCACTTT. Protein: CASSFLAGAIYEQHF.

The V gene is TRBV27, the J gene TRBJ2-1; D gene unclear. The J call could be wrong; TRBJ2-7 is a better fit for the DNA end. Per the germline V gene, CDR1 is MNHEY and CDR2 is SMNVEV (reference sequence). This CDR3 comprises 14 residues. The CDR3 nucleotides are TGTGCCAGCAGCTCGGGTGGATCCTACAATGAGCAGTACTTC. Translation: CASSSGGSYNEQYF.

The chain couples TRBV6-1 to TRBJ2-5, with 7 positions matching TRBD1. The V and J ends lost 1 base and 4 bases, in that order; junction bases with no gene match: 0. The CDR3 is made up of 13 amino acids. CDR1 and CDR2 from the germline V gene are MNHNS and SASEGT. CDR3 DNA sequence: TGTGCCAGCAGTGAAGGACAGGGAGAGACCCAGTACTTC. Its translation is CASSEGQGETQYF.

This chain uses TRBV7-7 with TRBJ2-7; 10 positions agree with TRBD1. The J call may be in error: the DNA end matches TRBJ2-5 better. The CDR3 covers 15 residues. CDR1 is SSHAT and CDR2 is FNYEAQ in the germline V gene (reference sequence). The CDR3 DNA reads TGTGCCAGCAGCTCGACAGGGGGCGCGTGGGAGACCCAGTACTTC. Translating gives CASSSTGGAWETQYF.

The table lists this clonotype with a few counts. The chain employs TRBV7-3 and TRBJ2-1; 9 bases are a match to TRBD2. The V and J ends lost 2 bases and 4 bases, in that order; junction bases with no gene match: 6. The CDR3 contains 16 residues. CDR1 is SGHTA and CDR2 is FQGTGA in the germline V gene. The CDR3 here is CASSLSPTSGYNEQFF. In DNA, the CDR3 is TGTGCCAGCAGCTTATCGCCGACTAGCGGATACAATGAGCAGTTCTTC.

The V call is TRBV6-1, the J call TRBJ1-1; D may be TRBD1 (5 bases). V gave up 2 bases and J gave up 3 bases, with 19 bases separating them. Per the germline V gene, CDR1 is MNHNS and CDR2 is SASEGT. This CDR3 contains 17 residues. CDR3: CASSESPGGEGHTEAFF. CDR3 sequence (DNA): TGTGCCAGCAGTGAAAGTCCGGGGGGAGAGGGGCACACTGAAGCTTTCTTT.

In this sample, this clonotype turned up once. The CDR3 loop is CASSVAGDTYEQYF. CDR3 nucleotide sequence: TGTGCCAGCAGCGTAGCGGGAGATACCTACGAGCAGTACTTC. This sequence joins TRBV9 and TRBJ2-7; D is possibly TRBD2 (6 bases). CDR3 length: 14 residues. CDR1 is SGDLS and CDR2 is YYNGEE in the germline V gene. Between the trimmed V and J ends, which lost 0 bases and 2 bases, there was a span of 9 bases.

The chain couples TRBV7-8 to TRBJ2-2; the D gene is possibly TRBD1 (7 bases). The CDR3 covers 15 residues. Germline CDR1 reads SGHVS; CDR2 reads FQNEAQ. V gave up 5 bases and J gave up 4 bases, with 14 bases separating them. CDR3: CASSPRQGGTGELFF. DNA for the CDR3: TGTGCCAGCAGCCCTAGACAGGGAGGCACCGGGGAGCTGTTTTTT.